This T cell receptor beta chain comes out of a study of T-cell reconstitution after alpha-beta-depleted transplantation in children. Preparation of the TCRbeta library was carried out with unique molecular identifiers. Each CDR3 protein is one row after TCRdb ran MiXCR on the PCR reads. The sample contains 200,000 or so distinct CDR3 sequences, under 8.5% of which appear only once. This CDR3 contains 16 residues. Per germline, CDR1 MNHNS and CDR2 SASEGT. The germline V and J ends were trimmed by 6 bases and 4 bases, with 20 bases remaining between them. General observations from the study: Several hundred graft clones that had expanded were reportedly the source of alpha-beta T cells about two months after transplant. The high TCRbeta diversity at day 60 in some patients came from surviving recipient T cells and thymic progenitors. The main origin of T-cell counts and diversity one year after transplant was newly produced T cells.

There are many counts of this clonotype. The antigen is undetermined. This clonotype originated in a male patient between 2 and 10 years old who had a stem cell transplant for acute myeloid leukemia, so the T cells may come from the graft donor. The material sequenced was PBMCs, mostly from graft donor cells, taken 360 days after TCRalphabeta/CD19-depleted stem cell transplant. The chain joins TRBV6-1 to TRBJ2-3; no clear D gene. The CDR3 loop reads CASSIRQTASPDTQYF. DNA of the CDR3: TGTGCCAGCAGCATCCGACAAACAGCCTCCCCAGATACGCAGTATTTT.